The 21 T cell receptor beta chains below come from one sample, sequenced in a study of molecular identifiers for immune sequencing clone quantification. In TCRdb, the PCR reads were re-called with MiXCR into one record per CDR3 protein. The sample has roughly 320,000 distinct CDR3 sequences; about 20% are singletons. The specimen sequenced was naive CD8+ T cells from blood, with Jurkat cell RNA spiked in. Subset specified: FACS-sorted CD8+CD4-CCR7+CD45RA+ naive T cells. The receptors here all came from a human donor in good health. Some libraries in this study had Jurkat cell RNA spiked in.

V usage is TRBV28 and J usage is TRBJ2-6; 8 bases align to TRBD1. V lost 11 bases and J lost 2; bases outside the gene matches: 14. From germline, CDR1 is MDHEN and CDR2 SYDVKM. The CDR3 totals 17 residues. CDR3 sequence reads: CAGGTGQGATGANVLTF. CDR3 sequence (DNA): TGTGCCGGTGGTACGGGGCAGGGGGCAACTGGGGCCAACGTCCTGACTTTC.

The rearrangement links TRBV5-1 to TRBJ2-2; D not resolved. CDR1 and CDR2 from the germline V gene are SGHRS and YFSETQ. There are 18 residues in the CDR3. Trimming left V 4 bases short and J 0 bases short, with 19 bases between. The DNA of the CDR3 is TGCGCCAGCAGCCGTAACCCCTGGACGAGCTCGAACACCGGGGAGCTGTTTTTT. Translating gives CASSRNPWTSSNTGELFF.

A note on this clonotype: A much bigger clone sits one base away, suggesting this may be a read error. The chain recombines TRBV28 with TRBJ2-5; D possibly matches TRBD1 or TRBD2 (6 bases each). V gave up 7 bases and J gave up 3 bases, with 12 bases separating them. Germline-derived CDR1 and CDR2 are MDHEN and SYDVKM. This CDR3 is 13 amino acids long. The CDR3 protein is CASTLGGKETQYF. CDR3 sequence (DNA): TGTGCCAGCACCCTGGGGGGCAAAGAGACCCAGTACTTC.

This clonotype was detected only a few times. For the CDR3, the DNA is TGTGCCAGCAGCTTAACAGGTACTGGCACCACAGATACGCAGTATTTT. Its translation is CASSLTGTGTTDTQYF. The genes are TRBV13 and TRBJ2-3, with a tentative D call TRBD1 (5 bases). With 2 bases removed from V and 2 bases from J, the gap between germline ends came to 14 bases. CDR1 and CDR2 from the germline V gene are PRHDT and FYEKMQ (reference sequence). The CDR3 totals 16 residues.

This clonotype was observed many times. The CDR3 sequence: CASSEGQAQQETQYF. CDR3 nucleotide sequence: TGTGCCAGCAGCGAGGGACAGGCGCAACAAGAGACCCAGTACTTC. The chain employs TRBV7-2 and TRBJ2-5; TRBD1 agrees at 8 bases. The CDR3 runs 15 residues. Germline-derived CDR1 and CDR2 are SGHTA and FQGNSA. V trimming: 5 bases; J trimming: 2 bases; junction bases outside the gene matches: 7.

Turning to this clonotype: This could be a read error, since a much larger clone is one nucleotide away. The DNA for the CDR3 is TGTGCCAGCAGTTTAAAATTTCTGAACCAGTACCAAGAGACCCAGTACTTC. It encodes CASSLKFLNQYQETQYF. The chain carries TRBV12-3 or TRBV12-4 and TRBJ2-5; no definite D call. Trimming stripped 2 bases from V and 0 bases from J, with 16 bases between. The CDR3 has 17 residues.

CDR3 sequence (DNA): TGTGCCAGCAGTGGGTCAGGGGTTAGCAATCAGCCCCAGCATTTT. Translated, it gives CASSGSGVSNQPQHF. The genes are TRBV2 and TRBJ1-5; possibly TRBD1 for D (6 bases). V shed 4 bases and J shed 0 bases, with 10 bases lying between them. The length of the CDR3 is 15 residues. Germline CDR1 and CDR2: SNHLY and FYNNEI. The variable domain in full, completed from reference TRBV2 and TRBJ1-5, reads EPEVTQTPSHQVTQMGQEVILRCVPISNHLYFYWYRQILGQKVEFLVSFYNNEISEKSEIFDDQFSVERPDGSNFTLKIRSTKLEDSAMYFCASSGSGVSNQPQHFGDGTRLSIL.

The chain carries TRBV4-3 and TRBJ2-7; no firm D call. CDR3 length equals 13 residues. Germline assignment: CDR1 LGHNA and CDR2 YSLEER. V was clipped by 0 bases and J by 0 bases, with 3 bases between them. The CDR3 loop reads CASSQDISYEQYF. DNA of the CDR3: TGCGCCAGCAGCCAAGATATCTCCTACGAGCAGTACTTC.

This clonotype is a singleton in its sample. One base away lies a much larger clone, so this may be a sequencing read error. The genes are TRBV15 and TRBJ2-2, with a weak D call TRBD2 (5 bases). This CDR3 contains 13 residues. Germline CDR1 LNHNV, CDR2 YYDKDF (reference sequence). V was pared by 8 bases and J by 1 base, with 8 bases between. The CDR3 nucleotides read TGTGCCACCGAGGCGGGGAACACCGGGGAGCTGTTTTTT. As protein: CATEAGNTGELFF.

CDR3 nucleotide sequence: TGCGCCAGCAACCGGGCTAGCGGGGCCACGGAGCAGTTCTTC. Translation gives CASNRASGATEQFF. This chain connects TRBV4-1 to TRBJ2-1; 9 bases line up with TRBD2. CDR3 length equals 14 residues. Losses at the gene ends were 7 bases for V and 10 bases for J; bases not matched to a gene: 11. CDR1 and CDR2 (germline): MGHRA, YSYEKL.

This clonotype was seen more than once but under ten times. The CDR3 region is CASSPAAYNEQFF. DNA of the CDR3: TGTGCCAGCAGCCCCGCCGCCTACAATGAGCAGTTCTTC. The chain links TRBV7-9 to TRBJ2-1, with unresolved D. CDR1 is SEHNR, CDR2 FQNEAQ, per germline (reference sequence). The CDR3 has 13 amino acids. Between the trimmed V and J ends, which lost 5 bases and 2 bases, there was a span of 7 bases.

This clonotype has a count of ten or more. This chain connects TRBV6-2 or TRBV6-3 to TRBJ1-1; D not resolved. Between the trimmed V and J ends, which lost 2 bases and 1 base, there was a span of 2 bases. The CDR3 consists of 12 residues. Germline CDR1 is MNHEY and CDR2 is SVGEGT. As DNA, the CDR3 is TGTGCCAGCAGTTACCCGAACACTGAAGCTTTCTTT. Its translation: CASSYPNTEAFF.

This clonotype has a count of ten or more. The chain links TRBV6-5 to TRBJ1-3; D uncertain. The CDR3 spans 13 residues. In germline, CDR1 is MNHEY, CDR2 SVGAGI. V lost 4 bases and J 0 bases, leaving 4 bases between the germline ends. Here the CDR3 reads CASSSLSGNTIYF. The CDR3 region has the DNA TGTGCCAGCAGTTCCCTCTCTGGAAACACCATATATTTT.

This clonotype was counted many times. The chain combines TRBV12-3 or TRBV12-4 with TRBJ2-4; D perhaps matches TRBD2 (6 bases). V was pared by 3 bases and J by 9 bases, with 15 bases between. The length of the CDR3 is 14 residues. DNA of the CDR3: TGTGCCAGCAGTTTTGAAGGTCCCGGGAGCATTCAGTACTTC. It translates to CASSFEGPGSIQYF.

This clonotype came up a few times. The chain carries TRBV27 and TRBJ2-3; a weak D match, TRBD2 (5 bases). V gave up 6 bases and J gave up 2 bases, with 21 bases separating them. Germline V CDR1 and CDR2: MNHEY, SMNVEV (reference sequence). The CDR3 contains 17 residues. In DNA, the CDR3 is TGTGCCAGCAGCCCCATAGAGGGCTCCTTGGTCACAGATACGCAGTATTTT. This codes for CASSPIEGSLVTDTQYF.

This clonotype was detected many times. The CDR3 region is CASSWKARREQYF. DNA of the CDR3: TGTGCCAGCAGTTGGAAGGCCCGCCGGGAGCAGTACTTC. The gene calls are TRBV6-5 and TRBJ2-7, with unresolved D. V lost 4 bases and J lost 7, with 14 bases in between. The CDR3 consists of 13 residues. Germline V gene data show CDR1 as MNHEY and CDR2 as SVGAGI.

This clonotype was recorded many times. The rearrangement links TRBV21-1 to TRBJ2-5; the table calls TRBD2, which could not be checked here. TRBV21-1 is shown as a pseudogene. This CDR3 is 17 amino acids long. The CDR3 spells CASSKTATGGPPETQYF. The CDR3 bases are TGTGCCAGCAGCAAAACGGCGACGGGGGGCCCCCCAGAGACCCAGTACTTC.

Note on this clonotype: This may stem from a read error, because a much larger clone lies one nucleotide away. V and J are TRBV7-6 and TRBJ2-5, with D possibly TRBD1 on 5 matching bases. The CDR3 is made up of 16 amino acids. The germline CDR1 and CDR2 sequences are SGHVS and FNYEAQ. This CDR3 reads CACSLAAGMGQETQYF. The CDR3 bases are TGTGCCTGCAGCTTAGCCGCAGGGATGGGGCAAGAGACCCAGTACTTC.

With respect to this clonotype: This may be a read error: a much more frequent sequence differs by one nucleotide. This chain uses TRBV4-3 with TRBJ1-1; D unresolved. CDR1 LGHNA and CDR2 YSLEER come from the germline V gene. The CDR3 length is 13 residues. V lost 1 base and J 9 bases, leaving 12 bases between the germline ends. This chain's CDR3 is CASSQGRTDKAFF. The CDR3 DNA sequence: TGCGCCAGCAGCCAAGGGCGAACAGATAAAGCTTTCTTT.

This clonotype was seen at least ten times. The genes are TRBV4-3 and TRBJ2-7, with D tentatively TRBD1 (6 bases). V lost 2 bases, J lost 0 bases, and 14 bases lay in between. The germline gives CDR1 LGHNA, CDR2 YSLEER. This CDR3 is built from 16 residues. The CDR3 nucleotides are TGCGCCAGCAGCCAAAGGCACGGGACACCCTCCTACGAGCAGTACTTC. Its translation is CASSQRHGTPSYEQYF.

This clonotype was picked up many times. V is TRBV29-1 and J is TRBJ1-1; a possible D gene is TRBD1 (5 bases). The CDR3 runs 16 residues. The V gene lost 6 bases and the J gene lost 0 bases, with 20 bases spanning the gap. Germline assignment: CDR1 SQVTM and CDR2 ANQGSEA. Here the CDR3 DNA reads TGCAGCGTGGCGGGGGACCTCCGCTTAATGAACACTGAAGCTTTCTTT. It codes for CSVAGDLRLMNTEAFF.